The next 4 T cell receptor beta chains were all read from a single sample in a study of blood T cell repertoires in COVID-19. Method: immunoSEQ multiplex PCR; TCRdb's copy keeps in-frame clones and lacks some. The sample consists of about 150,000 clones, 65% to 90% of them appearing once. Material for sequencing was peripheral blood. The source is a woman aged 55-70 years with COVID-19, enrolled during active disease.

This sequence joins TRBV27 and TRBJ1-2, with 7 bases aligning to TRBD1. Germline V gives CDR1 MNHEY, CDR2 SMNVEV (reference sequence). J was trimmed by 8 bases and V by 5 bases; bases with no gene match: 23. The CDR3 sequence is 18 residues long. This CDR3 reads CASSRFATPRTGGYGYTF. CDR3 nucleotides: TGTGCCAGCAGTCGATTTGCCACTCCGAGGACAGGTGGTTACGGCTACACCTTC.

The chain couples TRBV5-6 to TRBJ2-2; D may be TRBD1 (6 bases). Per the germline V gene, CDR1 is SGHDT and CDR2 is YYEEEE. Deletions cut 4 bases from V and 2 bases from J, with 12 bases between. CDR3 length equals 15 residues. CDR3 sequence: CASSPGDRNTGELFF. The CDR3 DNA reads TGTGCCAGCAGCCCAGGGGACCGCAACACCGGGGAGCTGTTTTTT.

The chain couples TRBV5-1 to TRBJ2-3; D uncertain. Deletions cut 10 bases from V and 3 bases from J, with 9 bases between. The CDR3 is 11 residues long. Germline values: CDR1 SGHRS, CDR2 YFSETQ. CDR3 loop: CASGKTDTQYF. CDR3 in DNA: TGCGCCTCGGGTAAGACAGATACGCAGTATTTT. The full variable domain, in which reference TRBV5-1 and TRBJ2-3 provide the parts outside the CDR3, is KAGVTQTPRYLIKTRGQQVTLSCSPISGHRSVSWYQQTPGQGLQFLFEYFSETQRNKGNFPGRFSGRQFSNSRSEMNVSTLELGDSALYLCASGKTDTQYFGPGTRLTVL.

The rearrangement links TRBV6-4 to TRBJ2-6; maybe TRBD1 (6 bases). Germline CDR1 and CDR2: MRHNA and SNTAGT. This CDR3 is built from 14 residues. With 4 bases removed from V and 2 bases from J, the gap between germline ends came to 6 bases. CDR3 sequence (DNA): TGTGCCAGCAGTGCAGGGGCTGGGGCCAACGTCCTGACTTTC. It is translated as CASSAGAGANVLTF.